The present entry profiles one T cell receptor beta chain with its context. TCR libraries were built from roughly 0.5 ug of total RNA by linear amplification. MiXCR, run by TCRdb on the reads, gives a single entry per CDR3 protein. Here the sample spans about 200,000 distinct CDR3 sequences, about four fifths being singletons. The germline V gene has CDR1 SQVTM and CDR2 ANQGSEA. V was pared by 7 bases and J by 4 bases, with 4 bases of the junction left unmatched. This CDR3 region has 12 residues. The data stem from a study of healthy donors' naive CD4 and CD8 T cells. Sequencing was carried out using naive CD4+ and CD8+ T cells sorted from blood, pooled from several donors. The chain uses TRBV29-1 and TRBJ2-1; 7 bases match TRBD1. The receptor's source is a pool of human donors in good health; the sample pools cells from several healthy donors. The CDR3 region has the DNA TGCAGCGGCTCGGACAGGTACAATGAGCAGTTCTTC. It is translated as CSGSDRYNEQFF.